Listed below are T cell receptor beta chains from one sample, sequenced in a study of neoadjuvant nivolumab and ipilimumab in lung cancer. Libraries were prepared by immunoSEQ multiplex PCR; TCRdb keeps only in-frame clonotypes and omits some of them. The sample consists of 25,000 to 30,000 clones, roughly 76% of them appearing once. Sequencing was performed on tumor tissue, taken after neoadjuvant nivolumab, alone or with ipilimumab, at or shortly before surgery. The receptors come from an adult with non-small cell lung cancer. Both conserved end residues are part of each CDR3. Clone sizes are given selectively: once, few, many, or a class where the clone is expanded.

abundance	v_gene	j_gene	CDR3aa
-	TRBV4-2	TRBJ1-2	CASSQDPRAETSNYGYTF
-	TRBV5-4	TRBJ2-2	CASSLVGNTGELFF
-	TRBV25-1	TRBJ1-1	CASSESRRGFGTEAFF
-	TRBV29-1	TRBJ1-4	CSVLTGDTNEKLFF
-	TRBV6-5	TRBJ2-7	CASRSRAGRYEQYF
-	TRBV18	TRBJ2-5	CASSPGGGETQYF
-	TRBV5-1	TRBJ1-2	CASSLASRGSGYTF
-	TRBV5-6	TRBJ1-2	CASTTQGSDRPRSGTF
-	TRBV7-2	TRBJ1-4	CASSRRVPSGVTGEKLFF
medium-sized	TRBV5-5	TRBJ1-5	CASSSVWGSTHQPQHF
-	TRBV6-1	TRBJ2-7	CASRRQGSYEQYF
-	TRBV11-2	TRBJ2-3	CASSLGTSGGSDTQYF
-	TRBV7-9	TRBJ2-7	CASSSQGGWDEQYF
-	TRBV11-2	TRBJ2-7	CASSAQGKSHEQYF
-	TRBV6-5	TRBJ2-3	CASSYGLPSTDTQYF
-	TRBV7-8	TRBJ2-3	CASSLGTSGTDTQYF
few	TRBV4-2	TRBJ2-5	CASSQRARETQYF
-	TRBV5-1	TRBJ2-1	CASSLANGGNEQFF
-	TRBV5-4	TRBJ2-5	CASSGTSGGAVETQYF
-	TRBV11-2	TRBJ1-6	CASTFLGGSDSPLHF
-	TRBV5-1	TRBJ1-1	CASRLTGGTEAFF
-	TRBV29-1	TRBJ1-2	CSVGRTGGDYGYTF
-	TRBV5-1	TRBJ2-1	CASSRVPGLAGGNEQFF
-	TRBV12-5	TRBJ1-1	CASGLKHTEAFF
-	TRBV5-6	TRBJ1-1	CASSLPGQGATEAFF
few	TRBV5-1	TRBJ2-1	CASSIQGNEQFF
-	TRBV5-4	TRBJ1-6	CASSPDGYNSPLHF
-	TRBV2	TRBJ1-2	CASSIRGRHDGYTF
-	TRBV4-1	TRBJ1-1	CASSFDRGTEAFF
-	TRBV18	TRBJ2-6	CASSPGSGANVLTF
-	TRBV9	TRBJ2-7	CASSVGWGATYEQYF
-	TRBV7-9	TRBJ1-5	CASSSEGGNQPQHF
few	TRBV12-2	TRBJ1-1	CASPEPGTPGEGTEAFF
-	TRBV7-9	TRBJ2-1	CASSLQGASNEQFF
-	TRBV11-2	TRBJ1-2	CASSLAQGGGYTF
-	TRBV6-6	TRBJ2-1	CASSPGGGRLVF
once	TRBV2	TRBJ1-2	CASSGGVSGYTF
-	TRBV10-3	TRBJ2-7	CAIRETSGGSYEQYF
once	TRBV4-2	TRBJ2-5	CASSQDWLGGATQYF
-	TRBV18	TRBJ1-6	CASSPISGGNSPLHF
-	TRBV6-5	TRBJ2-1	CASSYELAGYNEQFF
few	TRBV30	TRBJ1-5	CAWSPGHGASGNQPQHF
-	TRBV10-3	TRBJ1-1	CAISVSGGTEAFF
-	TRBV2	TRBJ1-1	CASGRDVNTEAFF
-	TRBV19	TRBJ1-2	CASSLQDYGYTF
once	TRBV4-2	TRBJ1-1	CASSQGRTFF
-	TRBV20-1	TRBJ1-2	CSARGWEVHTF
-	TRBV27	TRBJ1-4	CASSSAGAGKLFF
-	TRBV4-1	TRBJ1-1	CASSRGSMVGQGGENTEAFF
-	TRBV6-6	TRBJ2-1	CASSYRRGSYNEQFF
-	TRBV10-1	TRBJ2-2	CATQGGPNTGELFF